This T cell receptor (beta chain) was captured in a study of memory CD8 T cells in hepatitis C reinfection (dated by TCRdb to between 2016 and 2019). Some background on the complete study: Of the five donors, three spontaneously resolved two consecutive HCV infections, and two cleared a primary infection but developed chronic infection after reinfection. HCV reinfection was defined by a positive HCV RNA test following two negative tests taken at least 60 days apart. Late or post reinfection samples were collected 12 to 24 weeks after reinfection was detected. Across an HCV reinfection episode in five donors, the study followed the TCR beta repertoire of virus-specific CD8 T cells over time. About 5 reinfection cases with stored pre-reinfection samples were identified between the late 2000s and the early 2010s. In the reinfection study, participants with a resolved prior HCV infection were followed up every 3 months. Here is what the overall study found, with its caveats: With only 4 to 6 donors, the study could not reach definitive conclusions about public clonotypes linked to secondary clearance.

This clone was seen a single time. Its recognized antigen is unknown. No qualities accompany the bases; no much larger clone lies one base away. Library construction relied on the immunoSEQ multiplex PCR assay. Genomic DNA was pulled from the sorted cells, and the automated high-throughput method of Adaptive Biotechnologies was used to sequence the TCR beta V, D and J regions. A two-step, bias-controlled multiplex PCR was used to amplify the CDR3 regions. An Illumina instrument was used to sequence the amplified TCR beta libraries. The authors' pipeline ran thus. Demultiplexed reads were processed to reduce amplification and sequencing bias, and CDR3 sequences were assigned to gene families using the IMGT database. Repertoire data were analyzed with ImmunoSEQ software version 2.0. Clonotype lists were filtered to remove out-of-frame sequences and sequences containing stop codons in the CDR3. Clonotypes with a frequency below 0.01% were excluded because such clonotypes corresponded to less than one cell. To get richness, observed richness was divided by input cell number, while evenness came from dividing Shannon entropy by log observed richness. Simpson diversity and Morisita-Horn overlap indices were used to quantify repertoire diversity and similarity between time points. Each clonotype was placed into one of four groups: dominant (>1%), sub-dominant (0.5-0.99%), low abundance (0.1-0.49%) or lowest abundance (<0.1%). The germline index was obtained by subtracting total nucleotide additions from total CDR3 length and then dividing the result by total CDR3 length. TCRdb provides this immuneACCESS table in a form limited to in-frame rearrangements. Some clones are lacking; in checked studies, under half of them reflect an unresolved V gene, and why the rest are absent is not known. V, J and clone size were drawn from that table, and D and trimming were deduced from the DNA. Present in this sample are some 46,000 clones, 80% to 90% of which were seen just once. More than 0.65% of the sample belongs to the ten largest clones.

Cut back by 4 bases and 5 bases, the V and J ends lie 16 bases apart. CDR1 and CDR2 are drawn from the germline V gene (reference sequence): SEHNR, FQNEAQ. Including the terminal cysteine and phenylalanine, the CDR3 comprises 15 residues. The DNA shown is the 45-base CDR3, in frame from base 1. In the paper's terms, the time point label means: late/post reinfection, 12 to 24 weeks after detection. The sorted cells were sequenced directly ex vivo, without any in vitro expansion ahead of TCR sequencing. The donors, who were people who inject drugs, were enrolled in the Montreal Acute Hepatitis C Cohort Study (HEPCO) in Canada. Total naive CD8 T cells, sorted as viable CD3+ CD8+ CD45RO-, came from a couple of donors at all three reinfection time points as controls. Before sorting, cryopreserved peripheral blood mononuclear cells were thawed, and CD8 T cells were purified from the thawed cells. The MACS CD8+ T cell Isolation Kit was used to enrich CD8 T cells by negative selection. Cell sorting was done on a BD FACSAria II sorter with FACSDiva software, and data were analyzed with FlowJo.

Specimen: naive CD8+ T cells sorted from blood. The sample's cell subset or site label is to be understood as: total naive CD8+CD45RO- T cells. This TCR was recovered from a man between 18 and 35 years old with hepatitis C virus infection. The V and J genes are TRBV7-9 and TRBJ2-3; TRBD2 is perhaps the D gene, given 7 matching bases. This receptor has the CDR3 CASSWGGAAGDTQYF. Here is the DNA: TGTGCCAGCAGCTGGGGGGGGGCCGCTGGAGATACGCAGTATTTT.